This is a list of T cell receptor beta chains from one sample in a study of T cell repertoires in cytomegalovirus infection. TCRdb fed the reads into MiXCR, producing one record per CDR3 protein. The data show more than 200,000 distinct CDR3 sequences, approximately 9% seen once. Sequencing was performed on PBMCs. These receptor sequences come from a human donor in good health (CMV status not recorded). Some clones in this sample may be carry-over from other donors' samples. The conserved cysteine and the conserved F or W are not part of the CDR3 here. Each record gives: CDR3 protein, clone size, D gene, J gene, V gene. D genes are given only for firm matches. A row's size may be missing; if present it is once, few, many or a size class.

ASSRRIAGETQY | many | . | TRBJ2-5 | TRBV7-2
ASSLGASGADYEQY | many | TRBD2 | TRBJ2-7 | TRBV7-2
ASSFYPQETQY | many | . | TRBJ2-5 | TRBV7-3
ASETTGSSNYGYT | many | TRBD1 | TRBJ1-2 | TRBV7-2
ASSFKLGYGYT | many | . | TRBJ1-2 | TRBV12-3/TRBV12-4
ASSHQGTGYSGANVLT | many | TRBD1 | TRBJ2-6 | TRBV7-2
ASSLPLFTGELF | many | . | TRBJ2-2 | TRBV7-2
ASSFRGGTGELF | many | TRBD2 | TRBJ2-2 | TRBV11-2
ASSPGGVTSGSSYEQY | many | TRBD2 | TRBJ2-7 | TRBV7-6
ASSQDVGITGNTIY | many | . | TRBJ1-3 | TRBV3-1
ASSSMPGLASNQPQH | many | . | TRBJ1-5 | TRBV7-2
ASSFGTGAPYEQY | many | TRBD1 | TRBJ2-7 | TRBV7-2
ASQTEAGNEQF | few | . | TRBJ2-1 | TRBV27
ASSLAGTGGWYEQY | many | TRBD1 | TRBJ2-7 | TRBV11-2
ASSTQVWDYEQF | few | . | TRBJ2-1 | TRBV5-4
SVEGGNTEAF | . | . | TRBJ1-1 | TRBV29-1
SVEEGGLHGYT | many | . | TRBJ1-2 | TRBV29-1
ASSSGVRVYEQY | many | . | TRBJ2-7 | TRBV7-2
ASSPIRDGQY | many | . | TRBJ2-7 | TRBV7-8
ASSLGQTNTEAF | many | . | TRBJ1-1 | TRBV7-9
ASVRGGGLGNEQF | few | TRBD2 | TRBJ2-1 | TRBV2
ASSEVTGGSETQY | many | TRBD1 | TRBJ2-5 | TRBV4-2
ASSIYPDTGELF | . | . | TRBJ2-2 | TRBV19
ASSQGSDRTNYGYT | many | . | TRBJ1-2 | TRBV4-1
ASSLETRDYEQY | . | . | TRBJ2-7 | TRBV5-1
ASGLGNEQF | many | . | TRBJ2-1 | TRBV11-2
ASSQRGNSGANVLT | few | . | TRBJ2-6 | TRBV5-1
SANSGTSYQETQY | many | TRBD2 | TRBJ2-5 | TRBV20-1
ASSLDAGLSGNTIY | many | . | TRBJ1-3 | TRBV7-9
ASNQGRNTEAF | . | . | TRBJ1-1 | TRBV6-2/TRBV6-3
ASRHRVLDPEAF | . | . | TRBJ1-1 | TRBV12-3/TRBV12-4
ASSLVGSPDQPQH | many | . | TRBJ1-5 | TRBV7-2
SADGTSGGENEQF | . | TRBD2 | TRBJ2-1 | TRBV20-1
ASSYEGRRAQGQETQY | many | . | TRBJ2-5 | TRBV11-1
ASSPEAGLNTEAF | many | . | TRBJ1-1 | TRBV7-6
SVGSGAGGDIQY | few | . | TRBJ2-4 | TRBV29-1
SVDRGYTGELF | few | . | TRBJ2-2 | TRBV29-1
ASSPTEGTRLVF | many | . | TRBJ1-1 | TRBV7-2
ASSLGTGVRNTEAF | many | TRBD1 | TRBJ1-1 | TRBV7-8
ASLEGGGVRTEAF | . | . | TRBJ1-1 | TRBV28
ASNDMSSYNEQF | . | . | TRBJ2-1 | TRBV6-2/TRBV6-3
ASSMAGRWTNNEQF | many | . | TRBJ2-1 | TRBV19
ASSFLKGYTEAF | many | . | TRBJ1-1 | TRBV12-3/TRBV12-4
ASSLGAAPSGNTIY | many | . | TRBJ1-3 | TRBV11-2
ASSSPGGVYGYT | . | TRBD1 | TRBJ1-2 | TRBV7-2
ASNFGQNQETQY | . | . | TRBJ2-5 | TRBV2
ASTKTSGLYEQY | many | TRBD2 | TRBJ2-7 | TRBV6-2/TRBV6-3
SARDNGGPLYEQY | few | . | TRBJ2-7 | TRBV20-1
ASSSKPTDTQY | . | . | TRBJ2-3 | TRBV7-3
ASSLGSSGGAAEQY | many | . | TRBJ2-7 | TRBV7-8